Presented here are 8 T cell receptor beta chains from one specimen sequenced in a study of cytomegalovirus exposure and HLA in healthy donors. Both 60 Vbeta primers and 13 Jbeta primers went into the PCR. Only in-frame clones appear in the TCRdb table, and some are missing; sequencing was by immunoSEQ multiplex PCR. The sample carries approximately 270,000 clones, about 80% recorded once. The specimen was PBMCs. These receptors were obtained from a girl aged 2-10 years in good health and CMV-seronegative.

The rearrangement joins TRBV11-2 to TRBJ2-3; 16 nucleotides match TRBD2. V gave up 4 bases and J gave up 5 bases; unmatched junction bases: 3. The CDR3 totals 16 residues. Germline values: CDR1 SGHAT, CDR2 FQNNGV. This CDR3 reads CASSWGLAGGQDTQYF. CDR3 DNA sequence: TGTGCCAGCAGCTGGGGACTAGCGGGGGGGCAAGATACGCAGTATTTT.

The rearrangement joins TRBV7-2 to TRBJ2-5, with D perhaps TRBD1 (5 bases). Trimming stripped 5 bases from V and 3 bases from J, with 16 bases between. Germline V gives CDR1 SGHTA, CDR2 FQGNSA. The CDR3 runs 15 residues. The CDR3 bases are TGTGCCAGCAGCATAAGTACAGGATTGGAAGAGACCCAGTACTTC. This codes for CASSISTGLEETQYF.

This chain links TRBV4-1 with TRBJ2-3, with D tentatively TRBD2 (5 bases). Trimming left V 4 bases short and J 2 bases short, with 13 bases between. Per the germline V gene, CDR1 is MGHRA and CDR2 is YSYEKL. CDR3 length: 15 amino acids. The CDR3 DNA follows: TGCGCCAGCAGCCTCCTAGGACTGAACACAGATACGCAGTATTTT. Protein sequence: CASSLLGLNTDTQYF.

This rearrangement joins TRBV4-1 to TRBJ2-7; D unresolved. V lost 2 bases, J lost 5 bases, and 10 bases lay in between. The CDR3 is 13 residues long. The V gene's germline CDR1 is MGHRA and CDR2 YSYEKL. For the CDR3, the DNA is TGCGCCAGCAGCCAATCGACATATAACGAGCAGTACTTC. This encodes CASSQSTYNEQYF.

This chain uses TRBV27 with TRBJ2-1; 11 bases match TRBD1. This CDR3 is 16 amino acids long. V dropped 5 bases and J dropped 7; count of bases not matched to a gene: 10. Germline loops: CDR1 MNHEY, CDR2 SMNVEV (reference sequence). The chain's CDR3 is CASSRPGTGGENEQFF. The CDR3, as DNA: TGTGCCAGCAGTAGACCGGGGACAGGGGGTGAAAATGAGCAGTTCTTC.

This clone came up once. This sequence joins TRBV18 and TRBJ2-7; D is possibly TRBD1 (6 bases). This CDR3 has 15 amino acids. V gave up 3 bases and J gave up 2 bases, with 14 bases separating them. CDR1 and CDR2 from the germline V gene are KGHSH and LQKENI. The chain's CDR3 is CASSPLDRRTYEQYF. DNA for the CDR3: TGTGCCAGCTCACCCCTCGACAGGAGAACCTACGAGCAGTACTTC.

The rearrangement links TRBV28 to TRBJ1-1; TRBD1 is a possible D gene (6 bases). Germline V gives CDR1 MDHEN, CDR2 SYDVKM. The V end lost 3 bases, the J end lost 2 bases, and 22 bases lay between the germline ends. CDR3 length: 18 amino acids. The CDR3 coding sequence is TGTGCCAGCAGTTTGCGTCAGGGGCCCCCGCTGACTAACACTGAAGCTTTCTTT. Protein: CASSLRQGPPLTNTEAFF.

This chain connects TRBV7-9 to TRBJ1-2; D unclear. Germline V gene data show CDR1 as SEHNR and CDR2 as FQNEAQ (reference sequence). CDR3 length equals 15 residues. V was clipped by 5 bases and J by 4 bases, with 17 bases between them. CDR3 sequence (DNA): TGTGCCAGCAGCCGTTTTATTGCAGATGTCTATGGCTACACCTTC. Its protein product is CASSRFIADVYGYTF.